This entry describes one TCR beta chain. Its antigen is unknown. The TCR beta profiling, which covered VDJ combination and CDR3 sequence, was carried out using genomic DNA as the template. TCRdb re-called the reads with MiXCR, one entry per CDR3 protein. The table lists about 200,000 distinct CDR3 sequences, 65% of them singletons. Sequenced patients had shown CD8+CD57+ cell expansion by flow cytometry. The data were obtained in a study of CD8+CD57+ T cells in acquired aplastic anemia. Study-level points and caveats: Under 35 was the count of CD8+ CDR3 sequences that patients shared with controls.

The V gene lost 3 bases and the J gene lost 2 bases, with 10 bases spanning the gap. This CDR3 spans 14 amino acids. Germline CDR1 SNHLY, CDR2 FYNNEI. Sequenced input: sorted CD4+, CD8+, or CD8+CD57+ T cells (not recorded which) from PBMCs. This receptor was identified in a human donor with aplastic anemia. The J gene is TRBJ1-2, the V gene TRBV2, with D possibly TRBD1 on 6 matching bases. CDR3 in DNA: TGTGCCAGCAGTGATGGGGGGCCCAACTATGGCTACACCTTC. Translated, it gives CASSDGGPNYGYTF.